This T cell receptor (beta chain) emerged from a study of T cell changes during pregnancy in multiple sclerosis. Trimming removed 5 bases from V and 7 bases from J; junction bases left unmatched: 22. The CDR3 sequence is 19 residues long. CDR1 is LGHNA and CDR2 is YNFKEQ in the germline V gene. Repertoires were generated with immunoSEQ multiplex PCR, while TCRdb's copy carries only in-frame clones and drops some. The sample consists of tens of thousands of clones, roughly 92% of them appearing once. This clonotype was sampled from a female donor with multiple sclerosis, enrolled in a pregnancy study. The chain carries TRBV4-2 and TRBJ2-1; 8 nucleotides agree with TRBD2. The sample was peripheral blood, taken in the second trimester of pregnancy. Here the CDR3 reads CASSFDGVRAGATKNEQFF. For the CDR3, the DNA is TGTGCCAGCAGCTTCGACGGGGTTAGAGCGGGAGCTACAAAAAATGAGCAGTTCTTC.